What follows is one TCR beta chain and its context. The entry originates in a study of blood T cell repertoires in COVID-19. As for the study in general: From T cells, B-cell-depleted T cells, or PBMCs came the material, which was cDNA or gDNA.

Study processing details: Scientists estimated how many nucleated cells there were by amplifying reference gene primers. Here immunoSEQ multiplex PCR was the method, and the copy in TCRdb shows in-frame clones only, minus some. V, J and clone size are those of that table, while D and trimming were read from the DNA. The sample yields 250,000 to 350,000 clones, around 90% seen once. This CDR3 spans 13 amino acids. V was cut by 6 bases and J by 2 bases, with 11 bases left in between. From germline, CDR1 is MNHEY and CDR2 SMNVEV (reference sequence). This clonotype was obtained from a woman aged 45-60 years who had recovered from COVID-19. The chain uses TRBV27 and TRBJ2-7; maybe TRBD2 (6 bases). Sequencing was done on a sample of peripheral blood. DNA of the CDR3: TGTGCCAGCAGCAATAGCGGCCCCTACGAGCAGTACTTC. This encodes CASSNSGPYEQYF.